This entry concerns a single T cell receptor (beta chain). Its antigen is undetermined. CDR3 length: 17 amino acids. The V end was cut by 5 bases, the J end by 0 bases, with 14 bases between. CDR1 is LNHDA and CDR2 is SQIVND in the germline V gene (reference sequence). The data were produced by immunoSEQ multiplex PCR, yet TCRdb's version contains in-frame clones alone and is incomplete. The data hold fewer than 45,000 clones, with around 83% observed a single time. The entry originates in a study of PD-L1 blockade in urothelial cancer. Study-wide background: Males with urothelial cancer arising in the bladder constituted most of the roughly 30 patients. Blood gave a median roughly 150,000 T cells. Patients had received 0 to 3 prior chemotherapy regimens. Regarding the study as a whole: Blood clones associated with the tumor expanded more at 3 weeks in durable-benefit patients.

This chain joins TRBV19 and TRBJ2-6; TRBD2 is a possible D gene (5 bases). The sequenced sample was PBMCs, obtained around atezolizumab (anti-PD-L1) treatment. The receptor was derived from a man in his sixties with urothelial cancer. CDR3 amino acids: CASSAPGRRSGANVLTF. The DNA of the CDR3 is TGTGCCAGTAGTGCCCCGGGGAGACGCTCTGGGGCCAACGTCCTGACTTTC.